The TCR beta chain described here comes from a study of blood T cell repertoires in COVID-19. Study information: Sample material is recorded as cDNA or gDNA derived from T cells, B-cell-depleted T cells, or PBMCs.

In the authors' methods: Using reference gene primer amplification, nucleated cell counts were estimated. The protocol was immunoSEQ multiplex PCR, while the TCRdb copy is restricted to in-frame clones and leaves out a portion. V and J calls and clone size are those listed in that table; D and trimming were worked out from the DNA. Of 300,000 to 450,000 clones listed, around 87% were seen once; the top ten hold 1.5% to 2%. The CDR3 totals 15 residues. Germline lookup yields CDR1 SNHLY and CDR2 FYNNEI. The V end was cut by 2 bases, the J end by 1 base, with 11 bases between. The sequenced sample was PBMCs or T cells enriched from blood (not recorded which). The chain is built from TRBV2 and TRBJ1-1; D is unresolved. The receptor's source is a middle-aged man in a cohort exposed to, infected with or recovered from COVID-19 (not recorded which). The CDR3 loop is CASSELTAKNTEAFF. CDR3 nucleotide sequence: TGTGCCAGCAGTGAATTAACAGCAAAGAACACTGAAGCTTTCTTT. Complete variable domain (other parts from reference TRBV2 and TRBJ1-1): EPEVTQTPSHQVTQMGQEVILRCVPISNHLYFYWYRQILGQKVEFLVSFYNNEISEKSEIFDDQFSVERPDGSNFTLKIRSTKLEDSAMYFCASSELTAKNTEAFFGQGTRLTVV.